This entry lists 22 T cell receptor beta chains sequenced from one sample in a study of regulatory T cells in long-lasting Graves disease. Building of the TCR beta libraries involved iRepertoire HTBI primers and Arm-PCR of CDR3 regions. MiXCR was run by TCRdb on the multiplex PCR reads, yielding one entry per CDR3 protein. This sample has about 540,000 distinct CDR3 sequences; approximately 15% occur once, and the top ten carry approximately 9.3%. Time point of the sample: newly diagnosed GD, antithyroid drugs for less than 3 months. From PBMCs, RNA was extracted and then used to make the TCR library. The sample was also reused in another study, on T cells in Graves' hyperthyroidism and ophthalmopathy.

The sample consisted of peripheral blood mononuclear cells (PBMCs), taken at new diagnosis, from a patient treated with antithyroid drugs. All receptors derive from a man aged 25 to 40 with Graves disease.

The table lists this clonotype with a count of one. Possible read error: a much larger clone is one base away. This chain connects TRBV12-3 or TRBV12-4 to TRBJ2-3; TRBD1 matches at 9 bases. The J call could be wrong; TRBJ2-1 is a better fit for the DNA end. This CDR3 spans 15 amino acids. The CDR3: CASSLGTGTSYEQFF. DNA for the CDR3: TGTGCCAGCAGTTTGGGGACAGGGACCTCCTACGAGCAGTTCTTC.

This clonotype turned up a few times. The gene calls are TRBV7-9 and TRBJ2-3, with 12 bases identical to TRBD2. The trim removed 6 bases at V and 6 bases at J, leaving 4 bases unmatched. Germline CDR1 is SEHNR and CDR2 is FQNEAQ (reference sequence). The CDR3 length is 14 residues. The CDR3 reads CASRRLAGDDTQYF. In nucleotides, the CDR3 is TGTGCCAGCAGAAGACTAGCGGGAGATGATACGCAGTATTTT.

This clonotype was detected ten times or more. This rearrangement joins TRBV27 to TRBJ1-1; 10 bases map to TRBD1. V lost 5 bases to trimming and J lost 9 bases; unmatched junction nucleotides: 27. Germline V gene sequence: CDR1 MNHEY, CDR2 SMNVEV (reference sequence). The CDR3 has 20 residues. CDR3 protein: CASSLFPSVPGQGLISQAFF. The CDR3 nucleotides are TGTGCCAGCAGTCTTTTCCCCTCCGTCCCGGGACAGGGGCTCATAAGTCAAGCTTTCTTT.

This clonotype showed up many times. This chain links TRBV5-1 with TRBJ2-7; D not resolved. Per the germline V gene, CDR1 is SGHRS and CDR2 is YFSETQ. The germline V and J ends were trimmed by 2 bases and 3 bases, with 9 bases remaining between them. The CDR3 length is 13 residues. CDR3: CASSFWTSYEQYF. CDR3 DNA sequence: TGCGCCAGCAGCTTCTGGACGAGCTACGAGCAGTACTTC.

In this sample, this clonotype turned up many times. V gene TRBV6-1 combines with J gene TRBJ1-5, with TRBD1 matching over 7 bases. The junction had 14 bases not matched to a gene; V was cut back by 9 bases and J by 0 bases. From germline, CDR1 is MNHNS and CDR2 SASEGT. The CDR3 extends over 17 amino acids. The CDR3 DNA is TGTGCCAGTAATCGGGACAGTCCTTCTCTTAGCAATCAGCCCCAGCATTTT. It is translated as CASNRDSPSLSNQPQHF.

The chain joins TRBV10-3 to TRBJ1-5; D gene unclear. CDR3 size: 14 residues. V dropped 2 bases and J dropped 5 bases, with 10 bases sitting between them. Germline V lookup: CDR1 ENHRY, CDR2 SYGVKD. The CDR3 region is CAISEPETDQPQHF. The CDR3 DNA sequence: TGTGCCATCAGTGAGCCGGAAACTGATCAGCCCCAGCATTTT.

This clonotype was recorded many times. J is TRBJ2-4 and V is TRBV12-3 or TRBV12-4; no firm D call. This CDR3 has 14 residues. V lost 5 bases, J lost 0 bases, and 8 bases lay in between. For the CDR3, the DNA is TGTGCCAGCAGTGATGAAGTAGCCAAAAACATTCAGTACTTC. Translating gives CASSDEVAKNIQYF.

This clonotype has only a few counts. This sequence joins TRBV18 and TRBJ1-2; a weak D match, TRBD1 (6 bases). Trimming took 3 bases from V and 3 from J, leaving 8 bases between them. The V gene's germline CDR1 is KGHSH and CDR2 LQKENI. This CDR3 comprises 13 residues. The CDR3 sequence is CASSPGHYYGYTF. For the CDR3, the DNA is TGTGCCAGCTCACCGGGACACTACTATGGCTACACCTTC.

This clonotype was observed a handful of times. V usage is TRBV19 and J usage is TRBJ2-1; no reliable D call. Per the germline V gene, CDR1 is LNHDA and CDR2 is SQIVND (reference sequence). Trimming took 4 bases from V and 6 from J, leaving 16 bases between them. The CDR3 spans 15 residues. Written as DNA, the CDR3 is TGTGCCAGTAGTAGTCTTCCTGGGTGGACCAATGAGCAGTTCTTC. It is translated as CASSSLPGWTNEQFF. Looking up the rest from reference TRBV19 and TRBJ2-1 gives the full variable domain: DGGITQSPKYLFRKEGQNVTLSCEQNLNHDAMYWYRQDPGQGLRLIYYSQIVNDFQKGDIAEGYSVSREKKESFPLTVTSAQKNPTAFYLCASSSLPGWTNEQFFGPGTRLTVL.

This clonotype was recorded at least ten times. The V gene is TRBV10-1, the J gene TRBJ2-7, with D possibly matching TRBD1 (6 bases). This CDR3 has 17 amino acids. V lost 2 bases, J lost 3 bases, and 20 bases lay in between. Germline V gene sequence: CDR1 WNHNN, CDR2 SYGVQD (reference sequence). The CDR3 region has the DNA TGCGCCAGCAGTGAGGGACAGACACTCGGGGTCATCTACGAGCAGTACTTC. This sequence encodes CASSEGQTLGVIYEQYF.

This clonotype was detected many times. V usage is TRBV11-2 and J usage is TRBJ2-3; a weak D match, TRBD1 (5 bases). Per germline, CDR1 SGHAT and CDR2 FQNNGV. The V end was cut by 8 bases, the J end by 2 bases, with 11 bases between. This CDR3 is built from 13 residues. CDR3 DNA sequence: TGTGCCAGCTTATGGGGCACCACAGATACGCAGTATTTT. As protein: CASLWGTTDTQYF. Together with reference TRBV11-2 and TRBJ2-3, the CDR3 gives the full variable domain: EAGVAQSPRYKIIEKRQSVAFWCNPISGHATLYWYQQILGQGPKLLIQFQNNGVVDDSQLPKDRFSAERLKGVDSTLKIQPAKLEDSAVYLCASLWGTTDTQYFGPGTRLTVL.

For this clonotype: A read error is possible here, since a much larger clone lies one base away. The CDR3 DNA sequence: TGTGCCAGCAGTGGTTCCGGATACACTGAAGCTTTCTTT. Translation: CASSGSGYTEAFF. The chain couples TRBV6-1 to TRBJ1-1; no firm D call. The CDR3 runs 13 residues. Trimming cost V 4 bases and J 3 bases, with 9 bases left between them. Germline values: CDR1 MNHNS, CDR2 SASEGT.

Points on this clonotype: A much more abundant neighbour one base away suggests this may be a read error. The V call is TRBV11-2, the J call TRBJ1-2; TRBD1 might be the D (5 bases). Per germline, CDR1 SGHAT and CDR2 FQNNGV. The V end was cut by 5 bases, the J end by 3 bases, with 16 bases between. The CDR3 totals 15 residues. The CDR3 DNA follows: TGTGCCAGCAGCCGCCGGGGCTCAAGGGACTATGGCTACACCTTC. Translation gives CASSRRGSRDYGYTF.

The rearrangement uses TRBV19 and TRBJ2-7; 7 bases are a match to TRBD1. This CDR3 spans 14 amino acids. V shed 2 bases, J shed 6 bases, and the junction held 7 bases outside the gene matches. The germline V gene encodes CDR1 LNHDA and CDR2 SQIVND (reference sequence). CDR3 loop: CASSITGDLREQYF. CDR3 coding DNA: TGTGCCAGTAGTATAACAGGGGATCTTCGCGAGCAGTACTTC. Based on the CDR3 plus reference TRBV19 and TRBJ2-7, the full variable domain is DGGITQSPKYLFRKEGQNVTLSCEQNLNHDAMYWYRQDPGQGLRLIYYSQIVNDFQKGDIAEGYSVSREKKESFPLTVTSAQKNPTAFYLCASSITGDLREQYFGPGTRLTVT.

This clonotype was picked up many times. J is TRBJ2-1 and V is TRBV2; the D is unclear. V was pared by 3 bases and J by 8 bases, with 11 bases between. Per germline, CDR1 SNHLY and CDR2 FYNNEI. CDR3 length: 13 amino acids. In DNA form, the CDR3 reads TGTGCCAGCAGTGATTTTCTCCACGATGAGCAGTTCTTC. It is translated as CASSDFLHDEQFF. Using reference TRBV2 and TRBJ2-1 for the parts outside the CDR3, the full variable domain is EPEVTQTPSHQVTQMGQEVILRCVPISNHLYFYWYRQILGQKVEFLVSFYNNEISEKSEIFDDQFSVERPDGSNFTLKIRSTKLEDSAMYFCASSDFLHDEQFFGPGTRLTVL.

The sample holds many counts of this clonotype. This chain links TRBV12-3 or TRBV12-4 with TRBJ2-1; D is uncertain. The CDR3 runs 12 residues. The V end was cut by 3 bases, the J end by 10 bases, with 10 bases between. In nucleotides, the CDR3 is TGTGCCAGCAGTTTTCGTTTCCGGGAGCAGTTCTTC. Protein sequence: CASSFRFREQFF.

The table lists this clonotype with many counts. The J gene is TRBJ2-7, the V gene TRBV7-6, with TRBD1 identical over 7 bases. CDR1 and CDR2 from the germline V gene are SGHVS and FNYEAQ. The CDR3 runs to 14 residues. Trimming removed 1 base from V and 3 bases from J; junction bases left unmatched: 3. CDR3 sequence (DNA): TGTGCCAGCAGCTTAGATGGGACAGTCTACGAGCAGTACTTC. Protein: CASSLDGTVYEQYF.

This clonotype was recorded many times. This CDR3 reads CASSESAGQPQHF. In nucleotides, the CDR3 is TGTGCCAGCAGTGAATCTGCAGGGCAGCCCCAGCATTTT. The chain uses TRBV2 and TRBJ1-5, with D tentatively TRBD1 (5 bases). The CDR3 loop spans 13 amino acids. Trimming pared 2 bases from V and 7 bases from J, leaving 9 bases between. The V gene's germline CDR1 is SNHLY and CDR2 FYNNEI.

In its sample, this clonotype was seen a few times. Being one base from a much bigger clone, this may be a read error. The J gene is TRBJ2-3, the V gene TRBV24-1, with 10 bases aligning to TRBD2. The CDR3 totals 19 residues. In germline, CDR1 is KGHDR, CDR2 SFDVKD. The CDR3 spells CAASDQARSGRDFTDTQYF. DNA for the CDR3: TGTGCCGCCAGTGACCAGGCCCGGAGCGGGAGGGATTTTACAGATACGCAGTATTTT.

This clonotype was observed many times. The V and J genes are TRBV2 and TRBJ2-2, with 8 bases identical to TRBD1. CDR3 size: 16 residues. Unmatched junction bases numbered 4, after V lost 0 bases and J lost 4 bases. From germline, CDR1 is SNHLY and CDR2 FYNNEI. The CDR3 loop reads CASSEAGQAGTGELFF. For the CDR3, the DNA is TGTGCCAGCAGTGAAGCGGGACAGGCGGGCACCGGGGAGCTGTTTTTT.

This clonotype was found a few times. The chain combines TRBV27 with TRBJ2-1; TRBD1 or TRBD2 may be the D gene (6 bases each). Per germline, CDR1 MNHEY and CDR2 SMNVEV (reference sequence). V lost 3 bases, J lost 8 bases, and 14 bases lay in between. The CDR3 length is 14 residues. CDR3 sequence: CASSFLGGFDEQFF. DNA for the CDR3: TGTGCCAGCAGTTTTCTAGGGGGGTTCGATGAGCAGTTCTTC.

Points on this clonotype: The junction departs from the called germline gene at one end, perhaps through a read error. CDR3 DNA sequence: TGTGTCAGCAGTGTAGGGACAGGGACACGACATAATTCACCCCTCCACTTT. It encodes CVSSVGTGTRHNSPLHF. The chain carries TRBV27 and TRBJ1-6; 9 nucleotides align to TRBD1. The CDR3 spans 17 residues. CDR1 is MNHEY and CDR2 is SMNVEV in the germline V gene (reference sequence).